Below, one T cell receptor beta chain is given with its context. Antigen unknown. The ends were cut back, 1 base at V and 0 bases at J, with 2 bases in the middle. The CDR3 sequence is 13 residues long. Germline values: CDR1 LNHNV, CDR2 YYDKDF (reference sequence). The sample comes from a study of graft-versus-host responses after intestinal transplantation. Looking at the study overall: Tacrolimus and steroids were given for about 3 years to all recipients after anti-thymocyte globulin induction.

TCRdb's copy holds only in-frame clones and misses some; the assay was immunoSEQ multiplex PCR. The sample holds 80,000 to 100,000 clones, roughly nine tenths seen once. Whole-study findings and limits: Some patients had graft-donor T cell macrochimerism, and their allografts showed high graft-versus-host to host-versus-graft clonal ratios.

The receptor was derived from a human donor who received an intestinal transplant. The chain uses TRBV15 and TRBJ2-3; D unresolved. The material was unstimulated CD4+ T cells sorted from spleen or lymph node cells, obtained before intestinal transplant. CDR3 in amino acids: CATSRASTDTQYF. DNA of the CDR3: TGTGCCACCAGCAGAGCAAGCACAGATACGCAGTATTTT.